Listed below are T cell receptor beta chains from one sample, sequenced in a study of blood T cell repertoires in COVID-19. Repertoires were generated with immunoSEQ multiplex PCR, while TCRdb's copy carries only in-frame clones and drops some. The profile shows fewer than 350,000 clones, about 89% of them singletons. The sequencing sample was made of peripheral blood. These receptors all come from a middle-aged man with acute or convalescent COVID-19. The CDR3 runs from the conserved cysteine through the conserved F or W. A D gene is named only where the DNA matches it firmly. Not every row has a clone size; where given, it reads once, few, many or a size class.

V	J	D	size	DNA	CDR3
TRBV5-1	TRBJ2-7	-	-	TGCGCCAGCAGCTTGGGTGGGGGGAATTCCTACGAGCAGTACTTC	CASSLGGGNSYEQYF
TRBV10-3	TRBJ2-3	-	-	TGTGCCATCAAGGACTTTTACACAGATACGCAGTATTTT	CAIKDFYTDTQYF
TRBV18	TRBJ1-2	TRBD1	-	TGTGCCAGCTCACCACAGGGACAGGGGACCTATGGCTACACCTTC	CASSPQGQGTYGYTF
TRBV5-6	TRBJ2-4	-	-	TGTGCCAGCAGCGAAGGACTGGTTGTAAACATTCAGTACTTC	CASSEGLVVNIQYF
TRBV7-8	TRBJ2-3	TRBD1	-	TGTGCCAGCAGCTTAGATCCTCCGGGACAGGGGAGGGATACGCAGTATTTT	CASSLDPPGQGRDTQYF
TRBV5-4	TRBJ2-2	-	-	TGTGCCAGCAGCTTCCAGGGATTCGGGGAGCTGTTTTTT	CASSFQGFGELFF
TRBV12-3/TRBV12-4	TRBJ1-2	-	once	TGTGCCAGCAGTAGGGGCGCAGGGTATGGCTACACCTTC	CASSRGAGYGYTF
TRBV11-2	TRBJ2-3	-	-	TGTGCCAGCAGCCGACCCAAGGGGGGACAGTACACAGATACGCAGTATTTT	CASSRPKGGQYTDTQYF
TRBV6-1	TRBJ2-7	TRBD1	-	TGTGCCAGCAGTGAAGCGGGACAGGGGACCTACGAGCAGTACTTC	CASSEAGQGTYEQYF
TRBV6-5	TRBJ1-1	-	-	TGTGCCAGCAGGTGGAGTATGAACACTGAAGCTTTCTTT	CASRWSMNTEAFF